What follows are 28 T cell receptor beta chains derived from one specimen sequenced in a study of vaccination and CD4 T cells after COVID-19. Regarding treatment: roughly 10-day PBMC culture with coronavirus spike peptide pools or control peptides (ViraFEST assay). CD4+ T lymphocytes from the unexposed donor were collected before the COVID-19 pandemic (2011-2018). No antigen is known for these receptors. Once obtained from cultured CD4+ T cells, the DNA was sequenced using the Oncomine TCR Beta short-read assay. TCRdb itself ran the PCR reads through MiXCR, one entry per CDR3 protein. The table shows around 7,000 distinct CDR3 sequences, with around 50% occurring only once. Sequencing was performed on CD4+ T cells from blood, cultured in vitro. Every receptor here comes from a human donor in good health.

The chain recombines TRBV20-1 with TRBJ2-7; 12 bases fit TRBD2. The CDR3 length is 16 residues. The V gene end was trimmed by 3 bases and the J gene end by 4 bases; junction bases not matched to a gene: 10. Per the germline V gene, CDR1 is DFQATT and CDR2 is SNEGSKA (reference sequence). CDR3 DNA sequence: TGCAGTGCTAGTAAGACTAGCGGGGGAACGTCTTACGAGCAGTACTTC. Translation: CSASKTSGGTSYEQYF.

The chain links TRBV20-1 to TRBJ2-3, with D tentatively TRBD1 (5 bases). Germline assignment: CDR1 DFQATT and CDR2 SNEGSKA (reference sequence). V shed 0 bases and J shed 4 bases, with 11 bases lying between them. The CDR3 has 14 residues. Written as DNA, the CDR3 is TGCAGTGCTAGAGATTTCAGGGTACCAGATACGCAGTATTTT. It is translated as CSARDFRVPDTQYF.

This clonotype appeared a few times. The chain couples TRBV6-1 to TRBJ1-2, with 8 positions matching TRBD1. Germline V lookup: CDR1 MNHNS, CDR2 SASEGT. The CDR3 has 14 amino acids. With 6 bases clipped from V and 4 bases from J, the junction kept 7 bases outside the gene matches. CDR3 loop: CASRPSGQGYGYTF. CDR3 in DNA: TGTGCCAGCAGACCCTCAGGACAGGGCTATGGCTACACCTTC.

The rearrangement uses TRBV14 and TRBJ2-3; TRBD2 matches 8 bases. V shed 6 bases, J shed 6 bases, and the junction held 11 bases outside the gene matches. Germline CDR1 and CDR2: SGHDN and FVKESK. The CDR3 runs to 15 residues. CDR3 sequence: CASSRPGLGTDTQYF. The CDR3 DNA is TGTGCCAGCAGTCGACCGGGACTAGGAACTGATACGCAGTATTTT.

Concerning this clonotype: One end of the junction does not line up with germline, which may come from a read error. The chain is built from TRBV7-6 and TRBJ1-1; D is uncertain. Germline V gives CDR1 SGHVS, CDR2 FNYEAQ. The CDR3 consists of 16 residues. The CDR3 protein is CVSSTRPTSLNTEAFF. The CDR3 DNA is TGTGTCAGCAGCACCCGACCGACCTCTTTGAACACTGAAGCTTTCTTT.

The rearrangement joins TRBV2 to TRBJ2-5; 10 nucleotides align to TRBD1. The CDR3 contains 14 residues. V lost 4 bases to trimming and J lost 4 bases; unmatched junction nucleotides: 3. Per germline, CDR1 SNHLY and CDR2 FYNNEI. The CDR3 here is CASSAGTGAETQYF. In nucleotides, the CDR3 is TGTGCCAGCAGTGCGGGGACAGGGGCAGAGACCCAGTACTTC. Using reference TRBV2 and TRBJ2-5 for the parts outside the CDR3, the full variable domain is EPEVTQTPSHQVTQMGQEVILRCVPISNHLYFYWYRQILGQKVEFLVSFYNNEISEKSEIFDDQFSVERPDGSNFTLKIRSTKLEDSAMYFCASSAGTGAETQYFGPGTRLLVL.

The chain couples TRBV27 to TRBJ1-2, with 7 bases fitting TRBD1. This CDR3 spans 15 amino acids. Per the germline V gene, CDR1 is MNHEY and CDR2 is SMNVEV (reference sequence). Germline trimming cut 6 bases from V and 7 bases from J; bases unmatched to any gene: 14. The CDR3 DNA is TGTGCCAGCAGACCCTGGGAGGGGGCTCGGAGTGGCTACACCTTC. Protein: CASRPWEGARSGYTF.

V gene TRBV21-1 combines with J gene TRBJ2-7; TRBD1, as called in the table, went unchecked against the DNA. TRBV21-1 is described as a pseudogene. The CDR3 runs to 16 residues. CDR3 DNA: TGTGCCAGCAGCAAAGAAGGGGCGGGACAGTCGTGTGAGCAGTACTTC. As protein: CASSKEGAGQSCEQYF.

J is TRBJ2-3 and V is TRBV27; D may correspond to TRBD1 or TRBD2 (6 bases each). The CDR3 has 16 residues. V was pared by 5 bases and J by 8 bases, with 23 bases between. Germline CDR1 is MNHEY and CDR2 is SMNVEV (reference sequence). The CDR3 reads CASSILGGGRLGTQYF. The CDR3 DNA is TGTGCCAGCAGTATCCTTGGTGGGGGGCGTCTTGGTACGCAGTATTTT.

By proportion, this clonotype is large. V and J are TRBV6-5 and TRBJ2-7; 9 bases fit TRBD1. The CDR3 contains 16 residues. J was trimmed by 1 base and V by 1 base; bases with no gene match: 5. Germline-derived CDR1 and CDR2 are MNHEY and SVGAGI. DNA for the CDR3: TGTGCCAGCAGTTACTATTCCGGGACAGGGTCCTACGAGCAGTACTTC. It translates to CASSYYSGTGSYEQYF.

The chain couples TRBV10-3 to TRBJ1-2; D uncertain. The CDR3 runs to 13 residues. The V gene's germline CDR1 is ENHRY and CDR2 SYGVKD. Trimming pared 10 bases from V and 0 bases from J, leaving 12 bases between. The CDR3, as DNA: TGTGCCACCGCGAAGTCAGCTAACTATGGCTACACCTTC. Its protein is CATAKSANYGYTF.

The rearrangement joins TRBV20-1 to TRBJ1-6; D is uncertain. The germline gives CDR1 DFQATT, CDR2 SNEGSKA (reference sequence). Trimming removed 1 base at V and 9 bases at J, with 10 bases between. CDR3 length: 13 amino acids. DNA of the CDR3: TGCAGTGCTAGAGTGGCGGCGGGTTCACCCCTCCACTTT. Encoded protein: CSARVAAGSPLHF.

V and J are TRBV29-1 and TRBJ2-5; D is possibly TRBD1 (5 bases). Per the germline V gene, CDR1 is SQVTM and CDR2 is ANQGSEA. V was clipped by 4 bases and J by 1 base, with 10 bases between them. The CDR3 is 13 amino acids. CDR3 nucleotides: TGCAGCGTTGTTTTTGGGGCCCAAGAGACCCAGTACTTC. Translated: CSVVFGAQETQYF.

J is TRBJ2-4 and V is TRBV5-4; 10 bases line up with TRBD1. The CDR3 totals 15 residues. Trimming took 4 bases from V and 9 from J; bases not matched to a gene: 10. Germline lookup yields CDR1 SGHNT and CDR2 YYREEE (reference sequence). The CDR3, as DNA: TGTGCCAGCAGCGTCTGGACAGGGGGATATAGCATTCAGTACTTC. Translation gives CASSVWTGGYSIQYF.

In its sample, this clonotype was seen a few times. The chain uses TRBV19 and TRBJ1-1, with a possible D match to TRBD1 (6 bases). CDR3 length: 14 amino acids. The V gene lost 4 bases and the J gene lost 1 base, with 10 bases spanning the gap. Germline V CDR1 and CDR2: LNHDA, SQIVND (reference sequence). The CDR3 sequence is CASSRTVGNTEAFF. The DNA of the CDR3 is TGTGCCAGTAGTAGGACAGTCGGGAACACTGAAGCTTTCTTT.

The chain joins TRBV6-1 to TRBJ1-3; TRBD1 matches at 12 bases. The V gene's germline CDR1 is MNHNS and CDR2 SASEGT. The CDR3 totals 16 residues. V was pared by 5 bases and J by 3 bases, with 5 bases of the junction left unmatched. DNA for the CDR3: TGTGCCAGCAGTAGGGGACAGGGGGCAGGTGGAAACACCATATATTTT. Protein product: CASSRGQGAGGNTIYF.

The CDR3 sequence: CASRFSGTRNSPLHF. The CDR3 DNA follows: TGTGCCAGCAGGTTCTCCGGGACTCGCAATTCACCCCTCCACTTT. The chain carries TRBV11-2 and TRBJ1-6; possible D gene TRBD1, 5 bases. CDR1 and CDR2 (germline): SGHAT, FQNNGV. CDR3 length: 15 residues. Trimming stripped 6 bases from V and 7 bases from J, with 16 bases between.

The genes are TRBV29-1 and TRBJ1-1; D not resolved. V shed 6 bases and J shed 1 base, with 12 bases lying between them. The CDR3 covers 13 residues. Germline assignment: CDR1 SQVTM and CDR2 ANQGSEA. The CDR3 coding sequence is TGCAGCGTGCTTGGTCAGTGGAACACTGAAGCTTTCTTT. Protein product: CSVLGQWNTEAFF.

The V gene is TRBV7-9, the J gene TRBJ2-3; D perhaps matches TRBD2 (6 bases). CDR1 is SEHNR and CDR2 is FQNEAQ in the germline V gene (reference sequence). The CDR3 is made up of 16 amino acids. V was clipped by 0 bases and J by 1 base, with 11 bases between them. The CDR3 region is CASSLALGGGTDTQYF. CDR3 nucleotides: TGTGCCAGCAGCTTAGCGTTGGGAGGCGGCACAGATACGCAGTATTTT.

This clonotype qualifies as medium-sized. V usage is TRBV25-1 and J usage is TRBJ1-2; 10 bases agree with TRBD1. V was pared by 4 bases and J by 4 bases, with 6 bases of the junction left unmatched. This CDR3 is built from 15 residues. The germline V gene has CDR1 MGHDK and CDR2 SYGVNS. The CDR3 bases are TGTGCCAGCAGTGCAACCGGGACAGGGGCCTATGGCTACACCTTC. Protein product: CASSATGTGAYGYTF.

This clonotype was observed a few times. This chain connects TRBV20-1 to TRBJ1-1; D unclear. The V end was cut by 4 bases, the J end by 1 base, with 10 bases between. The CDR3 extends over 13 amino acids. Germline V gene data show CDR1 as DFQATT and CDR2 as SNEGSKA (reference sequence). The CDR3 nucleotides read TGCAGTGCTACCAGACCCAGGAACACTGAAGCTTTCTTT. Translating gives CSATRPRNTEAFF.

In the case of this clonotype: Germline and junction disagree at one end, which may indicate a read error. This rearrangement joins TRBV25-1 to TRBJ1-5; TRBD1 agrees at 9 bases. Germline V gives CDR1 MGHDK, CDR2 SYGVNS. The CDR3 contains 17 residues. CDR3 protein: CVSSEGRDRVGNQPQHF. Here the CDR3 DNA reads TGTGTCAGCAGTGAAGGTCGGGACAGGGTAGGGAATCAGCCCCAGCATTTT.

The J gene is TRBJ2-3, the V gene TRBV20-1; maybe TRBD2 (7 bases). The CDR3 is made up of 15 amino acids. Germline V gene lookup returns CDR1 DFQATT and CDR2 SNEGSKA (reference sequence). V was shortened by 1 base and J by 0 bases, with 11 bases between the two germline ends. The CDR3, as DNA: TGCAGTGCTAGAGTCGGGGGGCCTAGCACAGATACGCAGTATTTT. It codes for CSARVGGPSTDTQYF.

The chain carries TRBV18 and TRBJ2-2; 7 bases are a match to TRBD1. With 6 bases clipped from V and 7 bases from J, the junction kept 5 bases outside the gene matches. Germline V gene sequence: CDR1 KGHSH, CDR2 LQKENI. This CDR3 is built from 13 residues. CDR3 nucleotide sequence: TGTGCCAGCTCCGGGACAGCAAACGGGGAGCTGTTTTTT. Residues: CASSGTANGELFF.

This clonotype was observed once. The chain has TRBV23-1 and TRBJ2-5; possibly TRBD2 for D (6 bases). TRBV23-1 is sorted into the ORF group, with uncertain function. Deletions cut 2 bases from V and 0 bases from J, with 16 bases between. The CDR3 extends over 17 amino acids. The CDR3 sequence: CASSQRQGEEYQETQYF. CDR3 coding DNA: TGCGCCAGCAGTCAACGGCAAGGGGAGGAGTACCAAGAGACCCAGTACTTC.

This clonotype showed up just a few times. V is TRBV5-1 and J is TRBJ1-1; TRBD1 aligns across 9 bases. Germline loops: CDR1 SGHRS, CDR2 YFSETQ. The CDR3 contains 14 residues. J was trimmed by 5 bases and V by 4 bases; bases with no gene match: 6. As DNA, the CDR3 is TGCGCCAGCAGCGGGAAGACAGGGGGGACTGAAGCTTTCTTT. This sequence encodes CASSGKTGGTEAFF.

The chain has TRBV6-5 and TRBJ2-7; 9 positions agree with TRBD2. Losses at the gene ends were 2 bases for V and 2 bases for J; bases not matched to a gene: 4. Germline V gives CDR1 MNHEY, CDR2 SVGAGI. This CDR3 has 15 residues. The CDR3 DNA sequence: TGTGCCAGCAGTTACATGGCTAGCGGGGCCTACGAGCAGTACTTC. Protein sequence: CASSYMASGAYEQYF.

This clonotype showed up just a few times. The chain combines TRBV6-1 with TRBJ1-2; 9 bases fit TRBD1. The CDR3 covers 14 residues. The junction had 3 bases not matched to a gene; V was cut back by 5 bases and J by 2 bases. The germline CDR1 and CDR2 sequences are MNHNS and SASEGT. CDR3 nucleotide sequence: TGTGCCAGCAGTCCCACAGGGGGCAACTATGGCTACACCTTC. This translates into CASSPTGGNYGYTF.